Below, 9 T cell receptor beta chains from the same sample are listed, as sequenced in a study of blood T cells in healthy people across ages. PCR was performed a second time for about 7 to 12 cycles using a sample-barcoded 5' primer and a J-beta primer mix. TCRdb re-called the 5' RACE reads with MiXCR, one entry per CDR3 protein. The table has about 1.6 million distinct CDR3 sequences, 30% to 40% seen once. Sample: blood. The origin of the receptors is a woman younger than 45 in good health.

CDR3 loop: CSANLGGGNQPQHF. The CDR3 nucleotides are TGCAGTGCAAACTTGGGGGGCGGCAATCAGCCCCAGCATTTT. V usage is TRBV20-1 and J usage is TRBJ1-5; D perhaps matches TRBD1 (6 bases). Trimming left V 6 bases short and J 2 bases short, with 14 bases between. CDR3 length equals 14 residues. Looked up from germline, CDR1 is DFQATT and CDR2 is SNEGSKA (reference sequence).

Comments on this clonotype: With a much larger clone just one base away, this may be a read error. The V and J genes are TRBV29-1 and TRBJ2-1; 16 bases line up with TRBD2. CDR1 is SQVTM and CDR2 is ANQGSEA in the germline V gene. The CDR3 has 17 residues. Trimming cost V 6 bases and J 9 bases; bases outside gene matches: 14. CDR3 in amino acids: CSVSSPGLAGGPREQFF. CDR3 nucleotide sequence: TGCAGCGTCTCGAGTCCGGGACTAGCGGGGGGGCCGCGTGAGCAGTTCTTC.

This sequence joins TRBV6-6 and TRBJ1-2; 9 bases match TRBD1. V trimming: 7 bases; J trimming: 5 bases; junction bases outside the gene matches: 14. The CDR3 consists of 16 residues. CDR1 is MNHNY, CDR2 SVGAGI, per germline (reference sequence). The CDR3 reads CASTSTSDRGRYGYTF. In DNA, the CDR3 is TGTGCCAGCACCTCGACTTCGGACAGGGGCCGGTATGGCTACACCTTC.

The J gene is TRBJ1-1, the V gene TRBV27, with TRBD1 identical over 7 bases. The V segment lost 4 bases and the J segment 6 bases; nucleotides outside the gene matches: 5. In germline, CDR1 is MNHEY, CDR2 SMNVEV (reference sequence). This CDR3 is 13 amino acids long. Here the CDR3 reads CASSSPDRPEAFF. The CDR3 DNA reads TGTGCCAGCAGTTCCCCGGACAGGCCTGAAGCTTTCTTT.

CDR3 sequence (DNA): TGTGCCAGCAGTGAAATATCCGGGGTGAACACTGAAGCTTTCTTT. It specifies CASSEISGVNTEAFF. The rearrangement joins TRBV25-1 to TRBJ1-1; no reliable D call. Germline CDR1 is MGHDK and CDR2 is SYGVNS. Trimming pared 2 bases from V and 0 bases from J, leaving 10 bases between. The length of the CDR3 is 15 residues.

The CDR3 DNA sequence: TGTGCCAGCAGTTTACCAAGACCGGGACTAGCTTACGAGCAGTACTTC. It is translated as CASSLPRPGLAYEQYF. V is TRBV28 and J is TRBJ2-7; 9 positions match TRBD2. This CDR3 comprises 16 residues. Unmatched junction bases numbered 9, after V lost 2 bases and J lost 4 bases. CDR1 and CDR2 from the germline V gene are MDHEN and SYDVKM.

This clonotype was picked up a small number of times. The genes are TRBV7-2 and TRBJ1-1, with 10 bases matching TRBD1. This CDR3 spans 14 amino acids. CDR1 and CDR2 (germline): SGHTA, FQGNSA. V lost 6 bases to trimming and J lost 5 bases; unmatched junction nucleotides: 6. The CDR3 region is CASSRQGAGTEAFF. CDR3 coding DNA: TGTGCCAGCAGTAGACAGGGGGCAGGGACTGAAGCTTTCTTT.

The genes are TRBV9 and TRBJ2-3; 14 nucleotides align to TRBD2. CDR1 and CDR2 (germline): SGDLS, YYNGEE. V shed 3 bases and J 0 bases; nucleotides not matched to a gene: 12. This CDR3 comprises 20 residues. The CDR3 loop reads CASSGAGARTSGGSTDTQYF. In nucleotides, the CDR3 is TGTGCCAGCAGCGGAGCGGGAGCAAGGACTAGCGGGGGGAGCACAGATACGCAGTATTTT.

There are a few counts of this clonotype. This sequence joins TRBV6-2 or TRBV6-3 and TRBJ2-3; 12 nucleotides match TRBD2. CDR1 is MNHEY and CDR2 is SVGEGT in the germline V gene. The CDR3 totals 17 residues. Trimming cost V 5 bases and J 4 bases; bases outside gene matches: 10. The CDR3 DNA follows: TGTGCCAGCAGTCGACAAATTGGACTAGCGGGATCAGATACGCAGTATTTT. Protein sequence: CASSRQIGLAGSDTQYF.